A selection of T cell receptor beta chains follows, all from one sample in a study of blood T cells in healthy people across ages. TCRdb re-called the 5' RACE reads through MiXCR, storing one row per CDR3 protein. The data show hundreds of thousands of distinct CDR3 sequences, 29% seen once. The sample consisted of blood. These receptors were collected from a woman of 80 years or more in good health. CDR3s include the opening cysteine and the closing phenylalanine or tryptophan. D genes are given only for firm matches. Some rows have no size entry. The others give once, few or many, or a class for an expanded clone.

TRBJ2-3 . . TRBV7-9 CASSFGTGKDTQYF TGTGCCAGCAGCTTCGGGACGGGGAAGGATACGCAGTATTTT
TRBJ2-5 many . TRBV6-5 CASSSPAKGHWTQYF TGTGCCAGCAGTTCCCCAGCGAAGGGACATTGGACCCAGTACTTC
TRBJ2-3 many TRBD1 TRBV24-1 CATSDQDRGLPDTQYF TGTGCCACCAGTGACCAAGACAGGGGTCTCCCAGATACGCAGTATTTT
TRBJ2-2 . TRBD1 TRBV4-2 CASSQRTGNAGELFF TGTGCCAGCAGCCAAAGGACAGGGAACGCCGGGGAGCTGTTTTTT
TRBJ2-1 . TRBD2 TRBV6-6 CASSYGRGETQFF TGTGCCAGCAGTTACGGGAGGGGAGAGACCCAGTTCTTC
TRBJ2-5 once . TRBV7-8 CASSRRAGGLIQETQYF TGTGCCAGCAGCCGCCGGGCCGGGGGCCTGATACAAGAGACCCAGTACTTC
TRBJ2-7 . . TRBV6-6 CASRVRGYEQYF TGTGCCAGCAGAGTCCGGGGTTACGAGCAGTACTTC
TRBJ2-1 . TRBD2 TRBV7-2 CASSLRLAAFSYNEQFF TGTGCCAGCAGCTTAAGACTAGCGGCCTTCTCCTACAATGAGCAGTTCTTC
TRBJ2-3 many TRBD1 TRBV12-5 CASGLVLGTGSTDTQYF TGTGCTAGTGGTTTGGTACTAGGGACAGGGAGCACAGATACGCAGTATTTT
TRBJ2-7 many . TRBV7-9 CASSLGVGSYEQYF TGTGCCAGCAGCTTAGGCGTAGGCTCCTACGAGCAGTACTTC
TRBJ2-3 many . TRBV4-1 CASSQDQTAGRGTDTQYF TGCGCCAGCAGCCAAGATCAAACGGCGGGTAGGGGCACAGATACGCAGTATTTT
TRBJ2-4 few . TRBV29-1 CSSSSQWEASSGNIQYF TGCAGCTCTTCTAGTCAGTGGGAGGCCTCTAGTGGGAACATTCAGTACTTC
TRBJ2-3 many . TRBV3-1 CASSQGRLTSTDTQYF TGTGCCAGCAGCCAAGGGAGACTCACTAGCACAGATACGCAGTATTTT
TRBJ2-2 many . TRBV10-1 CASSDTGELFF TGTGCCAGCAGTGACACCGGGGAGCTGTTTTTT
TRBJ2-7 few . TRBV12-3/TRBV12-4 CASSLGTDYEQYF TGTGCCAGCAGTTTAGGGACAGACTACGAGCAGTACTTC
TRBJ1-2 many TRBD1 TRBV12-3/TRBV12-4 CASSSQGARGYGYTF TGTGCCAGCAGTTCACAGGGGGCGCGGGGCTATGGCTACACCTTC
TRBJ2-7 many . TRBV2 CASLRAGYEQYF TGTGCCAGCCTCCGAGCTGGGTATGAGCAGTACTTC
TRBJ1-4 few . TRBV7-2 CASKQGMATNEKLFF TGTGCCAGCAAACAGGGAATGGCAACTAATGAAAAACTGTTTTTT